Below are 12 T cell receptor beta chains sequenced from a single sample in a study of cytomegalovirus exposure and HLA in healthy donors. TCRdb's copy holds only in-frame clones and misses some; the assay was immunoSEQ multiplex PCR. Found here are a few hundred thousand clones, approximately 80% of them singletons; the top ten hold over 12%. The sample comprised PBMCs. All receptors derive from a woman aged 25 to 39 in good health and CMV-seropositive.

V usage is TRBV5-1 and J usage is TRBJ1-1; TRBD1 agrees at 12 bases. The CDR3 extends over 15 amino acids. Germline CDR1 is SGHRS and CDR2 is YFSETQ. V shed 4 bases and J 4 bases; nucleotides not matched to a gene: 5. The CDR3 protein is CASSGTGGAGTEAFF. In nucleotides, the CDR3 is TGCGCCAGCAGCGGGACAGGGGGCGCGGGCACTGAAGCTTTCTTT.

V is TRBV29-1 and J is TRBJ1-1, with TRBD1 matching 7 bases. V lost 5 bases to trimming and J lost 1 base; unmatched junction nucleotides: 7. This CDR3 is 14 amino acids long. The germline V gene has CDR1 SQVTM and CDR2 ANQGSEA. The CDR3 is CSVFLGGRNTEAFF. CDR3 sequence (DNA): TGCAGCGTTTTTTTAGGGGGCCGGAACACTGAAGCTTTCTTT.

The chain has TRBV7-2 and TRBJ1-2, with D maybe TRBD1 (5 bases). Trimming removed 1 base from V and 3 bases from J, with 12 bases in between. CDR1 is SGHTA and CDR2 is FQGNSA in the germline V gene. This CDR3 has 15 residues. CDR3 protein: CASSLEWGGDYGYTF. Written as DNA, the CDR3 is TGTGCCAGCAGCTTAGAGTGGGGGGGAGACTATGGCTACACCTTC.

This chain joins TRBV4-1 and TRBJ2-3, with D possibly matching TRBD1 (5 bases). The CDR3 length is 15 residues. Germline CDR1 is MGHRA and CDR2 is YSYEKL. V was cut by 4 bases and J by 0 bases, with 11 bases left in between. CDR3 region: CASSRQTASTDTQYF. Here the CDR3 DNA reads TGCGCCAGCAGCCGACAGACCGCTAGCACAGATACGCAGTATTTT.

CDR3 coding DNA: TGTGCCTGGAGTCCAGACATCGATGGCTACACCTTC. Protein sequence: CAWSPDIDGYTF. The chain combines TRBV30 with TRBJ1-2, with D hard to call. Looked up from germline, CDR1 is GTSNPN and CDR2 is SVGIG (reference sequence). V lost 2 bases to trimming and J lost 6 bases, with 10 bases between them. CDR3 length equals 12 residues.

The rearrangement uses TRBV30 and TRBJ2-3; no firm D call. Germline CDR1 reads GTSNPN; CDR2 reads SVGIG (reference sequence). Between the trimmed V and J ends, which lost 4 bases and 0 bases, there was a span of 8 bases. The CDR3 consists of 13 residues. The CDR3 DNA follows: TGTGCCTGGAAGGTGGGAAGCACAGATACGCAGTATTTT. It encodes CAWKVGSTDTQYF. Together with reference TRBV30 and TRBJ2-3, the CDR3 gives the full variable domain: SQTIHQWPATLVQPVGSPLSLECTVEGTSNPNLYWYRQAAGRGLQLLFYSVGIGQISSEVPQNLSASRPQDRQFILSSKKLLLSDSGFYLCAWKVGSTDTQYFGPGTRLTVL.

Comment on this clone: This CDR3 is also generated by other DNA sequences in the sample. The chain employs TRBV27 and TRBJ2-3, with 9 nucleotides matching TRBD2. The germline V gene has CDR1 MNHEY and CDR2 SMNVEV (reference sequence). With V trimmed by 10 bases and J by 1 base, 6 bases remained unmatched. This CDR3 region has 14 residues. The CDR3: CATQTSGRTDTQYF. In DNA form, the CDR3 reads TGTGCCACCCAGACTAGCGGCCGCACAGATACGCAGTATTTT.

The chain recombines TRBV9 with TRBJ1-2; D is unresolved. Per germline, CDR1 SGDLS and CDR2 YYNGEE. The CDR3 spans 15 residues. Trimming pared 0 bases from V and 4 bases from J, leaving 13 bases between. Written as DNA, the CDR3 is TGTGCCAGCAGCGTAGCGGTGGCATCGGGCTATGGCTACACCTTC. It translates to CASSVAVASGYGYTF.

The chain recombines TRBV4-3 with TRBJ2-1; 9 bases map to TRBD2. CDR3 length: 17 amino acids. V was clipped by 1 base and J by 4 bases; unmatched bases: 8. The germline V gene has CDR1 LGHNA and CDR2 YSLEER. CDR3 bases: TGCGCCAGCAGCCAAGTAGCGGGAGCAGGCATTTACAATGAGCAGTTCTTC. It specifies CASSQVAGAGIYNEQFF.

The gene calls are TRBV2 and TRBJ2-3; D is possibly TRBD1 or TRBD2 (5 bases each). V was cut by 9 bases and J by 0 bases, with 16 bases left in between. The CDR3 spans 15 residues. Per germline, CDR1 SNHLY and CDR2 FYNNEI. The CDR3 DNA sequence: TGTGCCAGAAAAGCCGGGACCACTAGCACAGATACGCAGTATTTT. This codes for CARKAGTTSTDTQYF.

This clone was picked up a small number of times. The CDR3 DNA reads as TGTGCCAGCAGTGAAGCCTATGGCTACACCTTC. Residues: CASSEAYGYTF. The rearrangement links TRBV2 to TRBJ1-2, with D hard to call. The V gene lost 0 bases and the J gene lost 4 bases, with 0 bases spanning the gap. The CDR3 spans 11 residues. Germline V lookup: CDR1 SNHLY, CDR2 FYNNEI.

V and J are TRBV30 and TRBJ1-4, with TRBD1 as a possible D gene (5 bases). This CDR3 has 15 residues. Trimming took off 1 base at V and 10 bases at J, with 19 bases between the two ends. The germline V gene has CDR1 GTSNPN and CDR2 SVGIG (reference sequence). The CDR3 loop reads CAWSAQDPGISKLFF. For the CDR3, the DNA is TGTGCCTGGAGTGCACAGGACCCCGGAATCTCAAAACTGTTTTTT. Together with reference TRBV30 and TRBJ1-4, the CDR3 gives the full variable domain: SQTIHQWPATLVQPVGSPLSLECTVEGTSNPNLYWYRQAAGRGLQLLFYSVGIGQISSEVPQNLSASRPQDRQFILSSKKLLLSDSGFYLCAWSAQDPGISKLFFGSGTQLSVL.